This TCR beta chain was profiled in a study of vaccination effects on CD4 cells after COVID-19. Whole-study results and caveats: Infection-derived and vaccine-derived clones contracted markedly late after vaccination.

About this clone itself: Its target is not known.

CDR3 length equals 11 residues. Deletions cut 6 bases from V and 5 bases from J, with 4 bases between. Clones were sequenced by immunoSEQ multiplex PCR, and TCRdb holds only the in-frame ones, with some missing. The top ten clones hold 2.5% to 4% of a sample with about 23,000 clones, 74% of them seen once. Expansion with viral peptide pools was applied to antigen-specific CD4+ T cells by the ViraFEST assay prior to sequencing. After more than 9 days in culture, the CD4+ T cells were isolated. The vaccine recipients had no prior SARS-CoV-2 infection, with negative nucleocapsid antibodies. The culture medium for some 2 million PBMC per well included roughly 9.2 IU/ml IL-2 and about 9.9 ug/ml peptides.

The genes are TRBV12-3 or TRBV12-4 and TRBJ2-2, with D uncertain. The source was CD4+ T cells from PBMCs cultured with SARS-CoV-2 spike peptides, collected before COVID-19 vaccination. This receptor was obtained from a human donor who received a COVID-19 vaccine. CDR3: CASRETGELFF. The CDR3 coding sequence is TGTGCCAGCAGAGAGACCGGGGAGCTGTTTTTT.